This TCR beta chain was captured in a study of shared clonotypes between healthy human individuals. CDR3 length equals 12 residues. Germline values: CDR1 MDHEN, CDR2 SYDVKM. Trimming took 8 bases from V and 3 from J, leaving 10 bases between them. Data came from immunoSEQ multiplex PCR; TCRdb stores just in-frame clones and leaves some out. The sample gives 1.6 million or so clones, 97% to 99% of which show up once; approximately 0.38% is in the top ten. The rearrangement uses TRBV28 and TRBJ1-1; D is unclear. The sample consisted of naive CD4+ T cells sorted from blood. Subset reported: CD45RA+ positively selected. This receptor was taken from a man aged 30 to 39 in good health. The DNA of the CDR3 is TGTGCCAGCGGAGGAGTAGACACTGAAGCTTTCTTT. Residues: CASGGVDTEAFF.